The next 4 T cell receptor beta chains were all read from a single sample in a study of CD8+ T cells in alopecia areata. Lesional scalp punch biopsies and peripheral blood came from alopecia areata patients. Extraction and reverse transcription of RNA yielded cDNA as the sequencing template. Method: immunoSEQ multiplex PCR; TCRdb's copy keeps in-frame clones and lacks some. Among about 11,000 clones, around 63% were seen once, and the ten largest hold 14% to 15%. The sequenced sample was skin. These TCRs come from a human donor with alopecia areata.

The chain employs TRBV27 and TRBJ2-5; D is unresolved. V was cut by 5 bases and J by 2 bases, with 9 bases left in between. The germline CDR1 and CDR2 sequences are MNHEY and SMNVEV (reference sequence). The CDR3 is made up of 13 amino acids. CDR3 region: CASSLQGQETQYF. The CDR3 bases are TGTGCCAGCAGTCTCCAAGGGCAAGAGACCCAGTACTTC.

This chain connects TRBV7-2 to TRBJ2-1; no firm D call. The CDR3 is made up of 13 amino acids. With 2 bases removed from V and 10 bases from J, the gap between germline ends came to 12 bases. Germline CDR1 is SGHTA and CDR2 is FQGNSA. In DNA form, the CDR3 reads TGTGCCAGCAGCTTATCCAGCGTCGGGGAGCAGTTCTTC. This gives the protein CASSLSSVGEQFF.

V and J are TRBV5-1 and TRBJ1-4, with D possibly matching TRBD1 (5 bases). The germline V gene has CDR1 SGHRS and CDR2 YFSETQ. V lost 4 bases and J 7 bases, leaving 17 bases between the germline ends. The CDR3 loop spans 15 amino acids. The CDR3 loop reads CASSPGQGWGEKLFF. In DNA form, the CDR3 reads TGCGCCAGCAGCCCCGGGCAGGGATGGGGTGAAAAACTGTTTTTT.

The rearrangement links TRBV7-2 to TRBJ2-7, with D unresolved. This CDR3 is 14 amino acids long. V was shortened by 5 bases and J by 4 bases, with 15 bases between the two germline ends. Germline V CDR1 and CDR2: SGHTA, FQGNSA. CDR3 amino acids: CASSLQRLTYEQYF. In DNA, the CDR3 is TGTGCCAGCAGCCTCCAGAGACTTACTTACGAGCAGTACTTC.